These T cell receptor beta chains were read from a single sample in a study of CD8 T cells in ankylosing spondylitis. TCRdb recomputed calls from the 5' RACE reads with MiXCR, one row per CDR3 protein. The sample holds about 500,000 distinct CDR3 sequences, over 4% seen once. Sequenced sample: blood, either unsorted or a sorted T cell fraction (not recorded which). These receptors were taken from a male donor with ankylosing spondylitis. CDR3s include the opening cysteine and the closing phenylalanine or tryptophan. Each record gives: clone size, CDR3 length, D gene, V gene, J gene, CDR3 protein, CDR3 DNA. D genes are given only for firm matches. The size of a clone is reported for some rows only, either as once, few or many, or as a class for expanded clones.

abundance: -; len: 14; d_gene: -; v_gene: TRBV7-3; j_gene: TRBJ2-1; CDR3aa: CASSLIGGLNEQFF; CDR3nt: TGTGCCAGCAGCTTAATAGGAGGGTTGAATGAGCAGTTCTTC
abundance: many; len: 16; d_gene: -; v_gene: TRBV5-1; j_gene: TRBJ2-2; CDR3aa: CASSSRPIANTGELFF; CDR3nt: TGCGCCAGCAGCAGCAGACCGATAGCGAACACCGGGGAGCTGTTTTTT
abundance: many; len: 13; d_gene: -; v_gene: TRBV5-1; j_gene: TRBJ2-7; CDR3aa: CASRSGASYEQYF; CDR3nt: TGCGCCAGCAGGTCTGGGGCCTCCTACGAGCAGTACTTC
abundance: -; len: 15; d_gene: -; v_gene: TRBV5-5; j_gene: TRBJ2-1; CDR3aa: CASSLAAQPRSEQFF; CDR3nt: TGTGCCAGCAGCTTGGCCGCGCAGCCACGGAGTGAGCAGTTCTTC
abundance: many; len: 14; d_gene: -; v_gene: TRBV5-1; j_gene: TRBJ2-7; CDR3aa: CASSPSQGNYEQYF; CDR3nt: TGCGCCAGCAGCCCGAGCCAGGGGAACTACGAGCAGTACTTC
abundance: many; len: 12; d_gene: -; v_gene: TRBV29-1; j_gene: TRBJ1-5; CDR3aa: CSVLGSNQPQHF; CDR3nt: TGCAGCGTATTAGGGAGCAATCAGCCCCAGCATTTT
abundance: -; len: 12; d_gene: -; v_gene: TRBV18; j_gene: TRBJ2-7; CDR3aa: CASSPGLREQYF; CDR3nt: TGTGCCAGCTCACCCGGTCTGAGGGAGCAGTACTTC
abundance: many; len: 15; d_gene: -; v_gene: TRBV5-1; j_gene: TRBJ2-3; CDR3aa: CASSFGGVGTDTQYF; CDR3nt: TGCGCCAGCAGCTTTGGGGGAGTAGGCACAGATACGCAGTATTTT
abundance: many; len: 11; d_gene: -; v_gene: TRBV11-2; j_gene: TRBJ2-5; CDR3aa: CASSWAATQYF; CDR3nt: TGTGCCAGCAGCTGGGCGGCGACCCAGTACTTC
abundance: many; len: 13; d_gene: TRBD2; v_gene: TRBV7-2; j_gene: TRBJ2-7; CDR3aa: CASSFWTSYEQYF; CDR3nt: TGTGCCAGCAGCTTTTGGACTAGCTACGAGCAGTACTTC
abundance: many; len: 13; d_gene: -; v_gene: TRBV5-8; j_gene: TRBJ2-7; CDR3aa: CASSHFLAREQYF; CDR3nt: TGTGCCAGCAGCCATTTCCTAGCGAGGGAGCAGTACTTC
abundance: many; len: 15; d_gene: -; v_gene: TRBV5-1; j_gene: TRBJ2-3; CDR3aa: CASSLWVRPQDTQYF; CDR3nt: TGCGCCAGCAGCTTGTGGGTCAGGCCGCAGGATACGCAGTATTTT